This record covers a single T cell receptor beta chain. It has no known antigen specificity. Base qualities are not at hand, and no much larger clone is one base apart. The CDR3 contains 19 residues, cysteine and phenylalanine counted. Solely the CDR3 DNA is kept, with 57 bases framed from the first base. TCRbeta CDR3 regions were amplified from genomic DNA using the immunoSEQ Assay, a bias-controlled multiplex PCR. Processing in the source paper ran as follows. Within the assay, amplification of reference gene primers was used to estimate how many nucleated cells each sample contained. To quantify the absolute abundance of each unique TCRbeta CDR3 rearrangement, sequence reads were collapsed and filtered. For each sample, productive Simpson clonality was calculated by taking the square root of Simpson's diversity index across productive rearrangements. TCRdb re-hosts the immuneACCESS table, in-frame sequences only. Its copies lack some clones; in the studies checked, an unresolved V gene accounts for under half of them, and the cause for the rest is not known. V and J calls and clone size are given by that table; D and trimming were obtained from the DNA. The sample table records 160,000 or so clones; over 70% of these occur just once. In total, the top ten clones hold less than 4% of the sample.

The data were obtained in a study of blood T cell repertoires in COVID-19 (dated by TCRdb to 2020 to 2021). Describing the broader study: Samples covering the acute and convalescent phases of COVID-19 were provided by collaborators in the United States, Italy and Spain. The dataset comprised deeply sampled blood TCRbeta repertoires from subjects exposed to, actively infected with, or recovered from COVID-19. Sample metadata almost always included a de-identified subject ID, COVID-19 status, age in years and sex. Where available, HLA class I and class II types were obtained from metadata supplied by the sample provider rather than from assay-based typing. Samples came from the ongoing ImmuneRACE study (first 160 participants) plus 1,254 subjects from 6 global collaborators. The repertoires were released in a freely available public database meant as a resource for research on the immune response to SARS-CoV-2. The material from the prospective study consisted of cDNA or gDNA derived from T cells, B-cell-depleted T cells, or PBMCs.

Participants in the prospective study were aged about 18 to 95 years, lived in 20 to 30 United States geographic areas, and enrolled through a virtual design. To assign participants to cohorts, the prospective study relied on clinical history that participants themselves reported in a screening survey and a study questionnaire. ImmuneRACE Cohort 3 recovered participants were defined by two consecutive negative NP/OP PCR tests, healthcare professional clearance, or symptom resolution. In the prospective study, whole blood, serum and a nasopharyngeal or oropharyngeal swab were collected from each participant by mobile phlebotomists. Prospective study participants could optionally give additional blood draws and questionnaires over a roughly two-month period. Prospective study blood samples were shipped either frozen or at room temperature before DNA extraction. General conclusions and limits of the study: How much clinical and demographic metadata was included differed by source and by participant, and the metadata was provided uncurated.

The chain was built from TRBV21-1 and TRBJ2-6; the D call in the table, TRBD1, was not verified against the DNA. TRBV21-1 is a listed pseudogene. This TCR came from a woman aged 60-75 years who had recovered from COVID-19. The sample consisted of PBMCs or T cells enriched from blood (not recorded which). The CDR3 sequence is CASSPPGTATFLGANVLTF. The bases read TGTGCCAGCAGTCCTCCCGGGACAGCGACTTTTCTCGGGGCCAACGTCCTGACTTTC.